The 20 T cell receptor beta chains reported below all come from one sample, sequenced in a study of blood T cell repertoires in COVID-19. TCRdb's table, derived via immunoSEQ multiplex PCR, lists solely in-frame clones and lacks some. The repertoire holds about 120,000 clones, with 80% to 90% as singletons. Input material: peripheral blood. Receptors were obtained from a woman in her 70s with acute or convalescent COVID-19.

This clone was recorded once. This chain links TRBV3-1 (or the pseudogene TRBV3-2) with TRBJ1-6; perhaps TRBD1 as D (5 bases). The CDR3 spans 17 residues. V was cut by 2 bases and J by 6 bases, with 17 bases left in between. Germline CDR1 and CDR2: LGHDT and YNNKEL (reference sequence). This CDR3 is CASSQRAGRGTNSPLHF. CDR3 bases: TGTGCCAGCAGCCAAAGGGCAGGGCGCGGTACTAATTCACCCCTCCACTTT.

The chain has TRBV7-9 and TRBJ2-7; the D is unclear. CDR1 SEHNR and CDR2 FQNEAQ come from the germline V gene (reference sequence). The CDR3 covers 12 residues. With 5 bases removed from V and 3 bases from J, the gap between germline ends came to 8 bases. The CDR3 nucleotides read TGTGCCAGCAGCCCCCCCGGCTACGAGCAGTACTTC. Amino acids: CASSPPGYEQYF.

The rearrangement links TRBV4-1 to TRBJ1-4, with D maybe TRBD1 (6 bases). This CDR3 comprises 16 residues. Trimming removed 3 bases at V and 2 bases at J, with 13 bases between. The germline V gene has CDR1 MGHRA and CDR2 YSYEKL. Here the CDR3 DNA reads TGCGCCAGCAGCCACTACAGTCAGGGGACTAATGAAAAACTGTTTTTT. Encoded protein: CASSHYSQGTNEKLFF.

Note on this clone: At the DNA level, this CDR3 is encoded by other sequences in the same sample as well. The V call is TRBV5-1, the J call TRBJ1-6; 8 nucleotides agree with TRBD1. V was pared by 0 bases and J by 6 bases, with 2 bases of the junction left unmatched. Germline CDR1 is SGHRS and CDR2 is YFSETQ. The CDR3 sequence is 15 residues long. CDR3 coding DNA: TGCGCCAGCAGCTTGGGACAGGGGATTAATTCACCCCTCCACTTT. Amino acid sequence: CASSLGQGINSPLHF.

The chain has TRBV7-9 and TRBJ1-1; D may be TRBD1 (5 bases). This CDR3 is built from 14 residues. Germline V gives CDR1 SEHNR, CDR2 FQNEAQ (reference sequence). Trimming took 2 bases from V and 0 from J, leaving 7 bases between them. Written as DNA, the CDR3 is TGTGCCAGCAGCTTACAGGGCCTGAACACTGAAGCTTTCTTT. This encodes CASSLQGLNTEAFF.

The chain is built from TRBV5-4 and TRBJ2-7, with 7 bases fitting TRBD2. From germline, CDR1 is SGHNT and CDR2 YYREEE (reference sequence). The CDR3 runs 16 residues. The trim removed 4 bases at V and 4 bases at J, leaving 14 bases unmatched. The DNA of the CDR3 is TGTGCCAGCAGCCCGGAGGTGACCCGGGAGGCTTACGAGCAGTACTTC. Amino acids: CASSPEVTREAYEQYF.

The J gene is TRBJ1-1, the V gene TRBV7-9, with a weak D call TRBD1 (6 bases). Per germline, CDR1 SEHNR and CDR2 FQNEAQ (reference sequence). Trimming removed 6 bases at V and 5 bases at J, with 19 bases between. The CDR3 runs 15 residues. CDR3: CASRSAGTLLTEAFF. The CDR3 DNA reads as TGTGCCAGCAGATCCGCCGGGACACTCCTGACTGAAGCTTTCTTT.

This chain connects TRBV28 to TRBJ2-1, with 7 bases lining up with TRBD1. V was pared by 2 bases and J by 3 bases, with 4 bases of the junction left unmatched. Germline V gene data show CDR1 as MDHEN and CDR2 as SYDVKM. CDR3 size: 15 residues. The CDR3 DNA follows: TGTGCCAGCAGTTTAAGGACAGGTTACTACAATGAGCAGTTCTTC. Its protein product is CASSLRTGYYNEQFF.

This chain uses TRBV7-2 with TRBJ2-1; maybe TRBD1 (5 bases). The CDR3 is made up of 13 amino acids. Germline V CDR1 and CDR2: SGHTA, FQGNSA. Deletions cut 3 bases from V and 6 bases from J, with 9 bases between. CDR3 sequence (DNA): TGTGCCAGCAGCTTTCTGGACACCAATGAGCAGTTCTTC. Amino acid sequence: CASSFLDTNEQFF.

The rearrangement links TRBV5-4 to TRBJ2-1, with unresolved D. V lost 6 bases and J 0 bases, leaving 7 bases between the germline ends. The CDR3 spans 13 residues. In germline, CDR1 is SGHNT, CDR2 YYREEE (reference sequence). CDR3 nucleotide sequence: TGTGCCAGCACCTATAGCTCCTACAATGAGCAGTTCTTC. This encodes CASTYSSYNEQFF. Full variable domain (rest looked up from reference TRBV5-4 and TRBJ2-1): ETGVTQSPTHLIKTRGQQVTLRCSSQSGHNTVSWYQQALGQGPQFIFQYYREEENGRGNFPPRFSGLQFPNYSSELNVNALELDDSALYLCASTYSSYNEQFFGPGTRLTVL.

This clone has a handful of counts. V usage is TRBV6-5 and J usage is TRBJ1-4; D uncertain. Germline V gene sequence: CDR1 MNHEY, CDR2 SVGAGI. This CDR3 has 14 residues. V was clipped by 8 bases and J by 12 bases, with 22 bases between them. CDR3 region: CASGMGTLKRELFF. CDR3 DNA sequence: TGTGCCAGCGGTATGGGAACTCTAAAGAGGGAACTGTTTTTT.

The chain employs TRBV7-9 and TRBJ2-7; D is perhaps TRBD1 (7 bases). The CDR3 loop spans 13 amino acids. In germline, CDR1 is SEHNR, CDR2 FQNEAQ (reference sequence). Trimming cost V 10 bases and J 2 bases, with 15 bases left between them. DNA of the CDR3: TGTGCCACCGCAGGGGGAGGAACCTACGAGCAGTACTTC. As protein: CATAGGGTYEQYF.

The V and J genes are TRBV6-5 and TRBJ1-2; the match to TRBD1 covers 9 bases. Germline trimming cut 5 bases from V and 6 bases from J; bases unmatched to any gene: 7. The CDR3 sequence is 14 residues long. The germline V gene has CDR1 MNHEY and CDR2 SVGAGI. The CDR3 protein is CASSRDRAGDGYTF. Here the CDR3 DNA reads TGTGCCAGCAGTCGGGACAGGGCTGGGGATGGCTACACCTTC.

The chain joins TRBV19 to TRBJ1-6; 8 positions agree with TRBD1. Unmatched junction bases numbered 10, after V lost 5 bases and J lost 16 bases. This CDR3 is built from 13 residues. Germline V gene sequence: CDR1 LNHDA, CDR2 SQIVND (reference sequence). CDR3 amino acids: CASSGPGGRLLHF. The CDR3 DNA sequence: TGTGCCAGTAGTGGGCCAGGGGGCCGGCTACTCCACTTT.

This chain uses TRBV7-2 with TRBJ2-2; D is unclear. Trimming removed 5 bases at V and 7 bases at J, with 8 bases between. Germline V lookup: CDR1 SGHTA, CDR2 FQGNSA. CDR3 length: 12 residues. CDR3 protein: CASSLQRGELFF. In DNA form, the CDR3 reads TGTGCCAGCAGCCTCCAGCGCGGGGAGCTGTTTTTT.

This clone was recorded many times. The chain is built from TRBV28 and TRBJ2-5; D unclear. This CDR3 region has 13 residues. Per germline, CDR1 MDHEN and CDR2 SYDVKM. V lost 3 bases and J lost 3, with 8 bases in between. CDR3 residues: CASSFETKETQYF. CDR3 coding DNA: TGTGCCAGCAGTTTTGAGACAAAAGAGACCCAGTACTTC.

The chain combines TRBV5-1 with TRBJ1-2; maybe TRBD1 (6 bases). Between the trimmed V and J ends, which lost 4 bases and 6 bases, there was a span of 19 bases. This CDR3 comprises 15 residues. Per the germline V gene, CDR1 is SGHRS and CDR2 is YFSETQ. CDR3 amino acids: CASSRSTGRFDGYTF. CDR3 nucleotide sequence: TGCGCCAGCAGCCGGAGTACAGGGAGATTCGATGGCTACACCTTC.

This chain uses TRBV5-1 with TRBJ2-5, with TRBD2 as a possible D gene (6 bases). Trimming took off 5 bases at V and 2 bases at J, with 7 bases between the two ends. Looked up from germline, CDR1 is SGHRS and CDR2 is YFSETQ. This CDR3 has 12 residues. The CDR3 DNA sequence: TGCGCCAGCAGGGGGGGACAAGAGACCCAGTACTTC. Translation gives CASRGGQETQYF.

This clone was recorded once. The genes are TRBV19 and TRBJ1-1; D is perhaps TRBD1 (6 bases). The CDR3 runs to 15 residues. Trimming took off 2 bases at V and 1 base at J, with 11 bases between the two ends. CDR1 is LNHDA and CDR2 is SQIVND in the germline V gene (reference sequence). CDR3 amino acids: CASSIRNRANTEAFF. CDR3 nucleotide sequence: TGTGCCAGTAGTATAAGGAACAGGGCGAACACTGAAGCTTTCTTT.

V is TRBV7-3 and J is TRBJ2-2, with a weak D call TRBD1 (6 bases). The CDR3 covers 14 residues. The germline V and J ends were trimmed by 4 bases and 6 bases, with 12 bases remaining between them. Germline CDR1 reads SGHTA; CDR2 reads FQGTGA. The DNA for the CDR3 is TGTGCCAGCAGCTCCGGACAGATTCCCGGGGAGCTGTTTTTT. Protein sequence: CASSSGQIPGELFF.